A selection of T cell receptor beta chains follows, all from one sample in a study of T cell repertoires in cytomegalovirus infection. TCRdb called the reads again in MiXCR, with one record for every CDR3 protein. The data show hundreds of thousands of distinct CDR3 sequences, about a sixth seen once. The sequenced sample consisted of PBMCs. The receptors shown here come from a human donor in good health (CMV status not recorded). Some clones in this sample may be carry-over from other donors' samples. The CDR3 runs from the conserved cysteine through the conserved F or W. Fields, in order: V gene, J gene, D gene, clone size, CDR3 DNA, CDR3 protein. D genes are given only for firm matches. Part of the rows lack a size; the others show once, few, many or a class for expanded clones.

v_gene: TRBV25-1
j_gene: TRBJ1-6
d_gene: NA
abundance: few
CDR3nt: TGTGCCAGCAGTTCCGGATGGAGAGCAGAGAATTCACCCCTCCACTTT
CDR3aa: CASSSGWRAENSPLHF

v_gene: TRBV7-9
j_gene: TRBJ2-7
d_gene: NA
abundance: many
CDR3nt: TGTGCCAGCAGGGTGACAGGACAATCCTACGAGCAGTACTTC
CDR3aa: CASRVTGQSYEQYF

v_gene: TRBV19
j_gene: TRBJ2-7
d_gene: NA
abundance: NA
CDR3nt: TGTGCCAGTAGTCTTGGACCCAGCTCCTACGAGCAGTACTTC
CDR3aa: CASSLGPSSYEQYF

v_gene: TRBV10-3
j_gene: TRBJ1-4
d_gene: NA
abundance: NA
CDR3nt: TGTGCCATCAGATCCCCAGGGGACGAAAAACTGTTTTTT
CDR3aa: CAIRSPGDEKLFF

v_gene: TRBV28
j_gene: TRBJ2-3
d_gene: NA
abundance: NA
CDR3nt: TGTGCCAGCAGTCCTCCCACGCCGGATACGCAGTATTTT
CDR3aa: CASSPPTPDTQYF

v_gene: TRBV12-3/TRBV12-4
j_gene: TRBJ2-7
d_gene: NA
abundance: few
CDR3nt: TGTGCCAGCAGCCGAGACAGGACCTCCTACGAGCAGTACTTC
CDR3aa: CASSRDRTSYEQYF

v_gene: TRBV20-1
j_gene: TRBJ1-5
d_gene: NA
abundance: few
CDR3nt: TGCAGTGCTAGAAAAGGGGCAAGCAATCAGCCCCAGCATTTT
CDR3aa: CSARKGASNQPQHF

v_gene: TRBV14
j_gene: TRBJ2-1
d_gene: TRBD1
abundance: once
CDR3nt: TGTGCCAGCAGCCCTAAAGGGTACAGGGGGAAAAATGAGCAGTTCTTC
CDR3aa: CASSPKGYRGKNEQFF

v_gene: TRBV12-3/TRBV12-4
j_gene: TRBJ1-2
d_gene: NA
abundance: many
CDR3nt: TGTGCCAGCAGTTTGAACAGAGGACTCTATGGCTACACCTTC
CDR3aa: CASSLNRGLYGYTF

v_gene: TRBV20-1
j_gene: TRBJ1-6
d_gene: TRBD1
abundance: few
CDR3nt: TGCAGTGCTAGAAGGGACAGGCAGCCCGCCTATAATTCACCCCTCCACTTT
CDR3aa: CSARRDRQPAYNSPLHF

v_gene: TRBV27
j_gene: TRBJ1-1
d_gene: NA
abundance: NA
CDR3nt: TGTGCCAGCACCCCGATCGTGGGGAGGAACACTGAAGCTTTCTTT
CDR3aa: CASTPIVGRNTEAFF

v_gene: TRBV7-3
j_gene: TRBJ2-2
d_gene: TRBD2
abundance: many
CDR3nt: TGTGCCAGCAGCCTTGTGGCGGGGGGGAACACCGGGGAGCTGTTTTTT
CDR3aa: CASSLVAGGNTGELFF

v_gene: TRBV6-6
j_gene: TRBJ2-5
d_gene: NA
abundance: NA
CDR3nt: TGTGCCAGCAGTCGGACCTGGGAGACCCAGTACTTC
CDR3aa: CASSRTWETQYF

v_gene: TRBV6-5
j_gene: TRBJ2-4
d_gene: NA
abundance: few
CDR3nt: TGTGCCAGCAGTTACGACAGAGCCAAAAACATTCAGTACTTC
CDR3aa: CASSYDRAKNIQYF

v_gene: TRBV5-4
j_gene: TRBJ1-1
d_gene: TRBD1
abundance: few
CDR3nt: TGTGCCAGCAGCTGGGACAGGATGAACACTGAAGCTTTCTTT
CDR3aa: CASSWDRMNTEAFF

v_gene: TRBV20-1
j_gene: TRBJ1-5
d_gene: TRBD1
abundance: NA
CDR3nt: TGCAGTGCTCTCAAATCGGACAGGCGATACAATCAGCCCCAGCATTTT
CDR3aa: CSALKSDRRYNQPQHF

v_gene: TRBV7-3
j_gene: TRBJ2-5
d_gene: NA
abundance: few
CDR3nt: TGTGCCAGCAGCCCGGCCGAGGGGTCGGGGATACAGTACTTC
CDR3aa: CASSPAEGSGIQYF

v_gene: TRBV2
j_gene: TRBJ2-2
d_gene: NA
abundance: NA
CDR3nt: TGTGCCAGCAGTCCCGGGACGTCCACCGGGGAGCTGTTTTTT
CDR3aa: CASSPGTSTGELFF

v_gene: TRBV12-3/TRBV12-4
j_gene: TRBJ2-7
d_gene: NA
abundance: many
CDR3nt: TGTGCCAGCAGCTCTGGTGTCTACGAGCAGTACTTC
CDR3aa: CASSSGVYEQYF